This entry lists 19 T cell receptor beta chains sequenced from one sample in a study of OX40 agonist ivuxolimab in advanced cancers. This table comes from immunoSEQ multiplex PCR, and its TCRdb copy is limited to in-frame clones, with some not included. Of 80,000 to 95,000 clones detected, approximately 88% appear once; the ten largest clones hold approximately 1.5%. The sequencing used CD4+ or CD8+ T cells sorted from blood, collected in a trial of the OX40 agonist ivuxolimab. Receptor source: an adult with an advanced solid tumor such as melanoma, head and neck, liver or kidney cancer.

The J gene is TRBJ2-7, the V gene TRBV27, with 8 positions matching TRBD1. Unmatched junction bases numbered 4, after V lost 8 bases and J lost 1 base. CDR1 and CDR2 (germline): MNHEY, SMNVEV (reference sequence). The CDR3 loop spans 13 amino acids. DNA for the CDR3: TGTGCCAGCCAAAGGACAGGGTCCTACGAGCAGTACTTC. Protein product: CASQRTGSYEQYF.

This chain joins TRBV27 and TRBJ2-7, with TRBD2 matching 9 bases. V shed 0 bases, J shed 5 bases, and the junction held 11 bases outside the gene matches. The length of the CDR3 is 17 residues. CDR1 and CDR2 from the germline V gene are MNHEY and SMNVEV (reference sequence). The CDR3 DNA follows: TGTGCCAGCAGTTTATCTTGGGGGGCGGGAGGGCGCAACGAGCAGTACTTC. Residues: CASSLSWGAGGRNEQYF.

This chain joins TRBV4-2 and TRBJ2-4; D might be TRBD2 (5 bases). This CDR3 spans 11 amino acids. Trimming removed 3 bases from V and 8 bases from J, with 5 bases in between. CDR1 and CDR2 from the germline V gene are LGHNA and YNFKEQ. The CDR3 loop is CASSQRDIQYF. The CDR3, as DNA: TGTGCCAGCAGCCAGCGGGACATTCAGTACTTC.

The V call is TRBV18, the J call TRBJ2-7; 7 bases align to TRBD2. V lost 4 bases, J lost 0 bases, and 3 bases stayed unmatched. Germline loops: CDR1 KGHSH, CDR2 LQKENI. The CDR3 runs to 14 residues. CDR3: CASSLAGSSYEQYF. In DNA form, the CDR3 reads TGTGCCAGCTCACTAGCGGGTTCCTCCTACGAGCAGTACTTC.

This rearrangement joins TRBV10-2 to TRBJ2-7, with D perhaps given as TRBD1 or TRBD2 (5 bases each). This CDR3 comprises 12 residues. Trimming removed 5 bases at V and 5 bases at J, with 10 bases between. The germline gives CDR1 WSHSY, CDR2 SAAADI. The CDR3 DNA reads as TGCGCCAGCAGTCACCGGGACGACGAGCAGTACTTC. It translates to CASSHRDDEQYF.

This rearrangement joins TRBV14 to TRBJ2-7, with D perhaps matching TRBD1 or TRBD2 (5 bases each). The CDR3 is made up of 11 amino acids. The germline V and J ends were trimmed by 5 bases and 9 bases, with 11 bases remaining between them. CDR1 SGHDN and CDR2 FVKESK come from the germline V gene. This CDR3 is CASSWGTVQYF. The CDR3 nucleotides are TGTGCCAGCAGCTGGGGGACGGTGCAGTACTTC.

The chain recombines TRBV25-1 with TRBJ2-7; a possible D gene is TRBD1 (6 bases). Germline V gene sequence: CDR1 MGHDK, CDR2 SYGVNS. The germline V and J ends were trimmed by 6 bases and 2 bases, with 17 bases remaining between them. The CDR3 has 15 residues. The DNA for the CDR3 is TGTGCCAGCAGCCCCAGGGGATCAGGGACCTACGAGCAGTACTTC. Its translation: CASSPRGSGTYEQYF.

J is TRBJ1-5 and V is TRBV30; D gene unclear. Trimming left V 1 base short and J 3 bases short, with 16 bases between. This CDR3 has 16 residues. The germline gives CDR1 GTSNPN, CDR2 SVGIG (reference sequence). The CDR3 nucleotides read TGTGCCTGGAGTGGTGAGGTGGGAAATCCCAATCAGCCCCAGCATTTT. Its protein is CAWSGEVGNPNQPQHF.

The chain is built from TRBV6-6 and TRBJ2-5, with 8 bases that match TRBD1. CDR1 is MNHNY, CDR2 SVGAGI, per germline (reference sequence). The V gene end was trimmed by 6 bases and the J gene end by 4 bases; junction bases not matched to a gene: 13. The CDR3 totals 16 residues. The CDR3 bases are TGTGCCAGCAGGCAGCTGGCAGGGGGCAAAGGAGAGACCCAGTACTTC. It yields the protein CASRQLAGGKGETQYF.

The CDR3 bases are TGTGCCAGCAAAACTAATGAAAAACTGTTTTTT. Translated: CASKTNEKLFF. The rearrangement uses TRBV2 and TRBJ1-4; D is ambiguous. This CDR3 is built from 11 residues. Germline V CDR1 and CDR2: SNHLY, FYNNEI. The V end lost 7 bases, the J end lost 1 base, and 1 base lay between the germline ends.

This CDR3 reads CASSFRGGRQETQYF. As DNA, the CDR3 is TGCGCCAGCAGCTTTAGGGGGGGCCGCCAAGAGACCCAGTACTTC. The V and J genes are TRBV5-1 and TRBJ2-5; possible D gene TRBD2, 7 bases. Trimming took off 2 bases at V and 1 base at J, with 12 bases between the two ends. The CDR3 consists of 15 residues. The germline gives CDR1 SGHRS, CDR2 YFSETQ.

J is TRBJ2-5 and V is TRBV7-6, with 10 bases that match TRBD2. Unmatched junction bases numbered 13, after V lost 5 bases and J lost 4 bases. CDR3 length: 17 amino acids. Germline V lookup: CDR1 SGHVS, CDR2 FNYEAQ. CDR3 sequence reads: CASSLIISGGAGETQYF. The CDR3 DNA is TGTGCCAGCAGCCTCATAATAAGCGGGGGGGCCGGAGAGACCCAGTACTTC.

As DNA, the CDR3 is TGTGCCAGTAGTATAATGGGAGCCGCTAATTCACCCCTCCACTTT. Protein product: CASSIMGAANSPLHF. The chain has TRBV19 and TRBJ1-6; D remains unclear. The CDR3 consists of 15 residues. The germline V gene encodes CDR1 LNHDA and CDR2 SQIVND (reference sequence). V was pared by 2 bases and J by 6 bases, with 11 bases between.

The CDR3 sequence is CASSREGRNEQYF. The DNA of the CDR3 is TGTGCCAGTAGTAGGGAGGGGAGAAACGAGCAGTACTTC. The chain employs TRBV19 and TRBJ2-7; TRBD2 agrees at 7 bases. The V and J ends lost 4 bases and 5 bases, in that order; junction bases with no gene match: 5. Germline CDR1 LNHDA, CDR2 SQIVND (reference sequence). This CDR3 region has 13 residues. Combining the CDR3 with reference TRBV19 and TRBJ2-7 gives the whole variable domain DGGITQSPKYLFRKEGQNVTLSCEQNLNHDAMYWYRQDPGQGLRLIYYSQIVNDFQKGDIAEGYSVSREKKESFPLTVTSAQKNPTAFYLCASSREGRNEQYFGPGTRLTVT.

The V gene is TRBV10-2, the J gene TRBJ1-4; perhaps TRBD1 as D (5 bases). The CDR3 loop spans 14 amino acids. V was shortened by 4 bases and J by 8 bases, with 14 bases between the two germline ends. CDR1 and CDR2 from the germline V gene are WSHSY and SAAADI. CDR3 protein: CASSAGRGLEKLFF. CDR3 sequence (DNA): TGCGCCAGCAGTGCCGGGCGGGGCCTCGAAAAACTGTTTTTT.

This clone was counted a single time. This sequence joins TRBV2 and TRBJ1-1; 7 nucleotides agree with TRBD1. Germline V gene sequence: CDR1 SNHLY, CDR2 FYNNEI. CDR3 length: 11 amino acids. Trimming took 5 bases from V and 7 from J; bases not matched to a gene: 1. The CDR3 nucleotides are TGTGCCAGCAGTCGACAGGGTGAAGCTTTCTTT. Translation: CASSRQGEAFF.

The V gene is TRBV9, the J gene TRBJ2-1, with a possible D match to TRBD2 (5 bases). Germline-derived CDR1 and CDR2 are SGDLS and YYNGEE. V lost 0 bases, J lost 2 bases, and 12 bases lay in between. The CDR3 covers 16 residues. CDR3 protein: CASSVDEGKTYNEQFF. CDR3 nucleotides: TGTGCCAGCAGCGTAGATGAGGGAAAGACCTACAATGAGCAGTTCTTC.

The chain couples TRBV5-1 to TRBJ2-5, with 9 bases that match TRBD2. Germline trimming cut 2 bases from V and 4 bases from J; bases unmatched to any gene: 9. The CDR3 loop spans 16 amino acids. Germline V CDR1 and CDR2: SGHRS, YFSETQ. CDR3 coding DNA: TGCGCCAGCAGCTTAGGTTGGACTAGCGACGGAGAGACCCAGTACTTC. This gives the protein CASSLGWTSDGETQYF.

The chain is built from TRBV4-2 and TRBJ1-4; 8 bases are a match to TRBD1. This CDR3 comprises 18 residues. Trimming at V came to 5 bases and at J to 2 bases, leaving 13 bases not matched to a gene. The germline gives CDR1 LGHNA, CDR2 YNFKEQ. CDR3 loop: CASSSTSGGGRTNEKLFF. CDR3 DNA: TGTGCCAGCAGCTCCACTTCAGGGGGCGGCCGGACTAATGAAAAACTGTTTTTT.